This T cell receptor (beta chain) emerged from a study of T cell responses to AZD1222 COVID-19 vaccine. Points from the study as a whole: Mostly white British, mostly female donors; authors suggested clonal diversity may be underestimated. Researchers took repertoire samples only after the peak T cell response had come. Elevations in Spike-specific TCR breadth and depth followed administration of two AZD1222 doses.

Using immunoSEQ multiplex PCR, the repertoire was profiled, and TCRdb retains in-frame clones only, with some absent. The table lists some 180,000 clones, 80% to 95% of them singletons. Details on this clone: The antigen is unknown.

Germline assignment: CDR1 LGHNA and CDR2 YSLEER. The length of the CDR3 is 15 residues. Trimming took off 5 bases at V and 7 bases at J, with 20 bases between the two ends. The chain employs TRBV4-3 and TRBJ1-2, with D uncertain. Sequences were derived from peripheral blood, sampled 28 days after the second AZD1222 dose. The TCR was taken from an adult who received the AZD1222 COVID-19 vaccine. This CDR3 is CASSTHGPQSSGYTF. As DNA, the CDR3 is TGCGCCAGCAGCACCCACGGACCCCAATCGAGTGGCTACACCTTC.